A selection of T cell receptor beta chains follows, all from one sample in a study of CD8 T cells in ankylosing spondylitis. TCRdb re-called the 5' RACE reads through MiXCR, storing one row per CDR3 protein. The profile shows around 330,000 distinct CDR3 sequences, around 10% of them singletons. Sequencing input: blood, either unsorted or a sorted T cell fraction (not recorded which). The source is a female donor with ankylosing spondylitis or in good health (not recorded which). Both conserved end residues are part of each CDR3.

V gene	CDR3 protein
TRBV5-1	CASSLAGRAQETQYF
TRBV7-6	CASSSLGTGFVGEQYF
TRBV7-9	CASSLIQGADEKLFF
TRBV5-5	CASSTRGANYGYTF
TRBV20-1	CSARRFGQMNTEAFF
TRBV27	CASSQGGPGSYNEQFF
TRBV20-1	CSGRDRAYEQYF
TRBV12-3/TRBV12-4	CASAFGQGGTEAFF
TRBV20-1	CSARDQNRSGGKTQYF
TRBV20-1	CSAGRGGDTQYF
TRBV12-3/TRBV12-4	CASSLMGGRSTQYF
TRBV3-1	CASKGQVNTGELFF
TRBV3-1	CASSPSQRGYNEQFF
TRBV5-1	CASSVQGTANEKLFF
TRBV29-1	CAAAGTRNTGELFF
TRBV20-1	CSASGEASTDTQYF
TRBV20-1	CSATQARTSGRAVYNEQFF
TRBV20-1	CSASRVGVREGQPGLSYEQYF
TRBV5-1	CASSLPADTRVSEETQYF
TRBV10-1	CASSEPDRDGGNEQFF
TRBV12-3/TRBV12-4	CASSRTGDSPLHF
TRBV10-3	CATQTSGGYNEQFF
TRBV4-1	CASSRLQGPEGYEQYF
TRBV12-3/TRBV12-4	CASGSQIGEKLFF
TRBV5-1	CASSLVGSPYEQYF